These 5 T cell receptor beta chains were sequenced from one sample in a study of cytomegalovirus exposure and HLA in healthy donors. PCR primers comprised 60 Vbeta and 13 Jbeta primers. TCRdb's copy holds only in-frame clones and misses some; the assay was immunoSEQ multiplex PCR. The sample shows about 200,000 clones, 65% to 85% of them seen only once. Sequencing input: PBMCs. The source is a woman aged 25 to 39 in good health and CMV-seronegative.

The sample holds a few counts of this clone. V usage is TRBV5-6 and J usage is TRBJ2-2, with no clear D. The CDR3 totals 16 residues. V was pared by 1 base and J by 0 bases, with 10 bases between. The germline gives CDR1 SGHDT, CDR2 YYEEEE. CDR3 in DNA: TGTGCCAGCAGCTTGAATGACGGGTCGAACACCGGGGAGCTGTTTTTT. Residues: CASSLNDGSNTGELFF. The full variable domain, rest sourced from reference TRBV5-6 and TRBJ2-2, is DAGVTQSPTHLIKTRGQQVTLRCSPKSGHDTVSWYQQALGQGPQFIFQYYEEEERQRGNFPDRFSGHQFPNYSSELNVNALLLGDSALYLCASSLNDGSNTGELFFGEGSRLTVL.

This clone was detected a few times. The chain has TRBV5-6 and TRBJ1-1; D is undetermined. The CDR3 covers 12 residues. In germline, CDR1 is SGHDT, CDR2 YYEEEE. V dropped 0 bases and J dropped 6 bases, with 6 bases sitting between them. In DNA, the CDR3 is TGTGCCAGCAGCTTGGGTGAGTCTGAAGCTTTCTTT. It translates to CASSLGESEAFF.

This chain uses TRBV5-1 with TRBJ1-6; possible D gene TRBD1, 5 bases. Per germline, CDR1 SGHRS and CDR2 YFSETQ. V was cut by 5 bases and J by 7 bases, with 19 bases left in between. The CDR3 is made up of 16 amino acids. This chain's CDR3 is CASSSGRAGRNSPLHF. CDR3 nucleotide sequence: TGCGCCAGCAGTTCCGGAAGAGCAGGGCGGAATTCACCCCTCCACTTT.

This sequence joins TRBV9 and TRBJ2-1; TRBD2 might be the D (5 bases). The CDR3 has 14 amino acids. Deletions cut 3 bases from V and 3 bases from J, with 10 bases between. CDR1 is SGDLS, CDR2 YYNGEE, per germline. Written as DNA, the CDR3 is TGTGCCAGCAGCGACGCCCGGGGCTACAATGAGCAGTTCTTC. The encoded protein is CASSDARGYNEQFF.

The CDR3 region has the DNA TGCGCCAGCAGTTCGTACAGGGGTAACTACAATGAGCAGTTCTTC. It codes for CASSSYRGNYNEQFF. The chain employs TRBV5-1 and TRBJ2-1, with 7 bases identical to TRBD1. Germline V gene data show CDR1 as SGHRS and CDR2 as YFSETQ. The CDR3 length is 15 residues. Losses at the gene ends were 5 bases for V and 3 bases for J; bases not matched to a gene: 8.